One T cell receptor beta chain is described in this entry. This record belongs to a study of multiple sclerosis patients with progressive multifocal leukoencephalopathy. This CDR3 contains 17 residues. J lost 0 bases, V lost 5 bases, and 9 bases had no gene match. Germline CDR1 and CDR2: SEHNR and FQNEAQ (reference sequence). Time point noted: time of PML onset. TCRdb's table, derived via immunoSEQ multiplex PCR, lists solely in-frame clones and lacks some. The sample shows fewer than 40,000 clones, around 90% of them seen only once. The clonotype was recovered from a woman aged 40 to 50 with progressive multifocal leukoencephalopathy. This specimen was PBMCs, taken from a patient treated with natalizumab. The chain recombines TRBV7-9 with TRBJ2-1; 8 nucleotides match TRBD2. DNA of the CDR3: TGTGCCAGCAGCCCCCTACGGGGGGGGAACTCCTACAATGAGCAGTTCTTC. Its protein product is CASSPLRGGNSYNEQFF.